A selection of T cell receptor beta chains follows, all from one sample in a study of identical twins. TCRdb redid the calling of the 5' RACE reads with MiXCR, one entry per CDR3 protein. The table has 510,000 or so distinct CDR3 sequences, about 16% seen once. The sample was also reused in another study, on yellow fever vaccine responses in identical twins.

The sequencing sample was made of CD4+ T cells sorted from blood. These receptors all stem from a woman between 18 and 29 years old in good health. Both conserved end residues are part of each CDR3. D genes are given only for firm matches. Size is omitted from some rows. Given values are once, few, many or a class for expanded clones.

d_call,j_call,cdr3_length,clone_size,v_call,cdr3_aa,cdr3_nt
TRBD1,TRBJ2-1,17,NA,TRBV12-3/TRBV12-4,CASSLVLSAGGDNEQFF,TGTGCCAGCAGTTTAGTGCTTAGTGCAGGGGGAGACAATGAGCAGTTCTTC
NA,TRBJ2-3,15,few,TRBV3-1,CASSQVGQSTDTQYF,TGTGCCAGCAGCCAAGTTGGCCAGAGCACAGATACGCAGTATTTT
TRBD1,TRBJ2-5,14,few,TRBV29-1,CSVEGQGAGETQYF,TGCAGCGTTGAGGGGCAGGGGGCGGGGGAGACCCAGTACTTC
TRBD2,TRBJ2-1,15,NA,TRBV12-3/TRBV12-4,CASRFTSGSRYEQFF,TGTGCCAGCAGATTTACTAGCGGGAGTCGGTATGAGCAGTTCTTC
NA,TRBJ2-1,13,NA,TRBV2,CASKAGTLDEQFF,TGTGCCAGCAAGGCCGGGACATTGGATGAGCAGTTCTTC
NA,TRBJ2-1,16,NA,TRBV3-1,CASSQGWGKLYNEQFF,TGTGCCAGCAGCCAGGGGTGGGGAAAGCTCTACAATGAGCAGTTCTTC
NA,TRBJ1-6,12,NA,TRBV10-2,CASSDQPRALHF,TGCGCCAGCAGTGATCAACCCAGAGCCCTCCACTTT
TRBD2,TRBJ2-7,15,NA,TRBV12-3/TRBV12-4,CASSPRTSTSYEQYF,TGTGCCAGCAGTCCGCGGACTAGTACCTCCTACGAGCAGTACTTC
NA,TRBJ1-5,14,few,TRBV2,CASSSRTSNQPQHF,TGTGCCAGCAGTTCCAGGACTAGCAATCAGCCCCAGCATTTT
TRBD2,TRBJ2-1,15,NA,TRBV6-5,CASSSARGLVNEQFF,TGTGCCAGCAGTTCCGCCCGCGGACTAGTAAATGAGCAGTTCTTC
NA,TRBJ1-3,16,NA,TRBV5-1,CASSLVGTTLGNTIYF,TGCGCCAGCAGCTTGGTCGGGACAACCCTTGGAAACACCATATATTTT
TRBD1,TRBJ2-1,16,few,TRBV4-1,CASSQRATGRNNEQFF,TGCGCCAGCAGCCAGCGTGCGACAGGGCGTAACAATGAGCAGTTCTTC
TRBD1,TRBJ1-4,12,few,TRBV20-1,CSAGQGNEKLFF,TGCAGTGCCGGACAGGGAAATGAAAAACTGTTTTTT
TRBD2,TRBJ2-5,16,NA,TRBV5-1,CASSLAGTTNGETQYF,TGCGCCAGCAGCTTGGCCGGGACTACCAACGGGGAGACCCAGTACTTC
TRBD2,TRBJ2-7,15,few,TRBV24-1,CATSDSTSGYYEQYF,TGTGCCACCAGTGATTCGACTAGCGGCTACTACGAGCAGTACTTC
NA,TRBJ2-6,17,NA,TRBV20-1,CSATPLGSLSGANVLTF,TGCAGTGCTACACCTCTGGGGAGCCTCTCTGGGGCCAACGTCCTGACTTTC
NA,TRBJ2-6,16,NA,TRBV7-9,CASSIYGSSGANVLTF,TGTGCCAGCAGCATATACGGAAGCTCTGGGGCCAACGTCCTGACTTTC
TRBD2,TRBJ2-7,17,NA,TRBV28,CASSLKSGLAGGNEQYF,TGTGCCAGCAGTCTGAAATCGGGACTAGCGGGAGGGAACGAGCAGTACTTC
TRBD2,TRBJ2-1,14,NA,TRBV2,CAGEELAGVNEQFF,TGTGCCGGGGAGGAACTAGCGGGAGTGAATGAGCAGTTCTTC
TRBD1,TRBJ1-6,14,NA,TRBV19,CASSPGQGTSPLHF,TGTGCCAGTAGTCCCGGACAGGGCACTTCACCCCTCCACTTT
NA,TRBJ2-3,17,NA,TRBV9,CASSAAVGAASTDTQYF,TGTGCCAGCAGCGCGGCTGTTGGGGCGGCAAGCACAGATACGCAGTATTTT
TRBD1,TRBJ2-6,18,NA,TRBV10-3,CAISGTGQSNSGANVLTF,TGTGCCATCAGTGGGACGGGACAGTCGAACTCTGGGGCCAACGTCCTGACTTTC
TRBD2,TRBJ2-3,19,few,TRBV4-1,CASSQTSGGQTRNTDTQYF,TGCGCCAGCAGCCAAACTAGCGGGGGCCAGACTCGAAACACAGATACGCAGTATTTT
NA,TRBJ1-5,18,NA,TRBV18,CASSPRLSKDGDHQPQHF,TGTGCCAGCTCACCACGTTTGTCGAAGGACGGAGACCATCAGCCCCAGCATTTT
TRBD1,TRBJ2-6,17,NA,TRBV4-1,CASSHLTGDSGANVLTF,TGCGCCAGCAGCCACCTGACAGGGGACTCTGGGGCCAACGTCCTGACTTTC
NA,TRBJ2-5,14,few,TRBV12-3/TRBV12-4,CASSPGPGRETQYF,TGTGCCAGCAGCCCAGGCCCAGGGAGAGAGACCCAGTACTTC
NA,TRBJ2-7,14,NA,TRBV10-3,CAIKQGVGSYEQYF,TGTGCCATCAAGCAAGGGGTTGGCTCCTACGAGCAGTACTTC
NA,TRBJ2-7,13,NA,TRBV12-3/TRBV12-4,CATRAGASYEQYF,TGTGCGACCAGGGCGGGGGCATCCTACGAGCAGTACTTC
NA,TRBJ2-7,12,NA,TRBV29-1,CSVQANGYEQYF,TGCAGCGTTCAAGCCAACGGCTACGAGCAGTACTTC
TRBD1,TRBJ2-1,14,many,TRBV6-1,CASSAGTGLNEQFF,TGTGCCAGCAGCGCCGGGACAGGGCTGAATGAGCAGTTCTTC
TRBD2,TRBJ2-2,15,many,TRBV9,CASSHSGRDTGELFF,TGTGCCAGCAGTCATAGCGGGAGGGACACCGGGGAGCTGTTTTTT
NA,TRBJ1-1,14,many,TRBV5-1,CASSLESMNTEAFF,TGCGCCAGCAGCTTGGAGTCCATGAACACTGAAGCTTTCTTT
NA,TRBJ1-1,16,NA,TRBV5-1,CASSSRTDSLGGEAFF,TGCGCCAGCAGCTCCAGGACAGACTCCCTGGGAGGTGAAGCTTTCTTT
TRBD1,TRBJ2-2,15,few,TRBV19,CASTRDRGSTGELFF,TGTGCCAGTACCCGAGACAGGGGTAGCACCGGGGAGCTGTTTTTT
TRBD2,TRBJ2-1,16,NA,TRBV4-1,CASSQVPSGIGNEQFF,TGCGCCAGCAGCCAAGTCCCTAGCGGGATTGGCAATGAGCAGTTCTTC
TRBD2,TRBJ2-1,16,few,TRBV20-1,CSASRPGASGDNEQFF,TGCAGTGCTAGTCGCCCCGGGGCTAGCGGTGACAATGAGCAGTTCTTC
TRBD2,TRBJ2-3,17,NA,TRBV20-1,CSARDSSGGTYTDTQYF,TGCAGTGCTAGAGATTCTAGCGGGGGCACATACACAGATACGCAGTATTTT
NA,TRBJ1-1,15,many,TRBV4-2,CASSSRDLGDTEAFF,TGTGCCAGCAGCTCCCGGGATCTCGGGGACACTGAAGCTTTCTTT
TRBD2,TRBJ2-2,17,NA,TRBV5-6,CASSLYVSSGSTGELFF,TGTGCCAGCAGCTTGTACGTCTCCAGCGGGAGCACCGGGGAGCTGTTTTTT
NA,TRBJ1-2,13,NA,TRBV29-1,CSVGGSGDYGYTF,TGCAGCGTTGGGGGTTCAGGGGATTATGGCTACACCTTC